These 30 T cell receptor beta chains were all obtained from the same sample, sequenced in a study of control samples from healthy donors and cancer patients. TCRdb's copy holds only in-frame clones and misses some; the assay was immunoSEQ multiplex PCR. The sample records 90,000 to 150,000 clones, around 87% being singletons. Sequencing used blood. The source is a man aged 30-40 years in good health.

This rearrangement joins TRBV21-1 to TRBJ1-6. TRBV21-1 represents a pseudogene. The CDR3 has 15 amino acids. The CDR3 bases are TGTGCCAGCAGCATGTCAGGGAGAAGGGATTCACCCCTCCACTTT. This translates into CASSMSGRRDSPLHF.

The sample holds one count of this clone. This sequence joins TRBV19 and TRBJ1-6, with D unresolved. V was trimmed by 3 bases and J by 8 bases, leaving 5 bases between them. The CDR3 covers 12 residues. CDR1 is LNHDA and CDR2 is SQIVND in the germline V gene (reference sequence). The CDR3 sequence is CASSILDSPLHF. The CDR3 DNA reads as TGTGCCAGTAGTATTTTGGATTCACCCCTCCACTTT.

This clone came up once. The chain carries TRBV5-1 and TRBJ2-5; a possible D gene is TRBD1 (7 bases). The CDR3 length is 14 residues. The germline V and J ends were trimmed by 4 bases and 4 bases, with 14 bases remaining between them. Germline lookup yields CDR1 SGHRS and CDR2 YFSETQ. CDR3 in amino acids: CASSLGQEGETQYF. CDR3 DNA sequence: TGCGCCAGCAGCCTAGGACAGGAGGGAGAGACCCAGTACTTC.

J is TRBJ2-3 and V is TRBV11-3; 7 bases are a match to TRBD1. The CDR3 totals 15 residues. Unmatched junction bases numbered 8, after V lost 5 bases and J lost 3 bases. Germline CDR1 reads SGHNT; CDR2 reads YENEEA. The CDR3 sequence is CASSPMWTGTDTQYF. CDR3 in DNA: TGTGCCAGCAGCCCCATGTGGACAGGTACAGATACGCAGTATTTT.

About this clone itself: Other nucleotide sequences in the sample specify the same CDR3. This chain joins TRBV5-6 and TRBJ2-1; 8 nucleotides align to TRBD2. Germline V gives CDR1 SGHDT, CDR2 YYEEEE. Trimming cost V 0 bases and J 10 bases; bases outside gene matches: 0. This CDR3 comprises 12 residues. The CDR3 region is CASSLASGEQFF. As DNA, the CDR3 is TGTGCCAGCAGCTTGGCTAGCGGGGAGCAGTTCTTC.

The CDR3 DNA reads as TGCGCCAGCAGTTACCGGGACGGCGGCACCGGGGAGCTGTTTTTT. Its translation is CASSYRDGGTGELFF. The chain has TRBV5-1 and TRBJ2-2; D is perhaps TRBD1 or TRBD2 (5 bases each). The CDR3 has 15 residues. Looked up from germline, CDR1 is SGHRS and CDR2 is YFSETQ. Between the trimmed V and J ends, which lost 5 bases and 4 bases, there was a span of 15 bases.

The V call is TRBV4-1, the J call TRBJ1-2; 7 nucleotides match TRBD1. CDR3 length: 15 amino acids. V gave up 3 bases and J gave up 4 bases; unmatched junction bases: 8. CDR1 and CDR2 (germline): MGHRA, YSYEKL. The CDR3 DNA reads TGCGCCAGCAGCCAGGGGGGACAGAGGGGCTATGGCTACACCTTC. This translates into CASSQGGQRGYGYTF.

The chain employs TRBV2 and TRBJ1-4, with no clear D. The V and J ends lost 11 bases and 8 bases respectively, with 21 bases between them. The CDR3 has 14 amino acids. CDR1 and CDR2 (germline): SNHLY, FYNNEI. CDR3 DNA sequence: TGTGCCTCCATGCCGGCCGGGCTTGGAGAAAAACTGTTTTTT. Amino acids: CASMPAGLGEKLFF. Complete variable domain (other parts from reference TRBV2 and TRBJ1-4): EPEVTQTPSHQVTQMGQEVILRCVPISNHLYFYWYRQILGQKVEFLVSFYNNEISEKSEIFDDQFSVERPDGSNFTLKIRSTKLEDSAMYFCASMPAGLGEKLFFGSGTQLSVL.

The chain recombines TRBV6-5 with TRBJ1-6; the D gene is possibly TRBD1 (6 bases). This CDR3 has 13 residues. CDR1 is MNHEY, CDR2 SVGAGI, per germline. V gave up 7 bases and J gave up 7 bases, with 11 bases separating them. This CDR3 is CASTPGQNSPLHF. CDR3 nucleotide sequence: TGTGCCAGCACCCCCGGACAGAATTCACCCCTCCACTTT.

V is TRBV4-1 and J is TRBJ2-5; D is unclear. V lost 0 bases, J lost 11 bases, and 10 bases lay in between. The CDR3 totals 12 residues. Germline lookup yields CDR1 MGHRA and CDR2 YSYEKL. DNA of the CDR3: TGCGCCAGCAGCCAAGAGTTGTCTCCTCAGTACTTC. It specifies CASSQELSPQYF.

The gene calls are TRBV11-3 and TRBJ1-2; 7 bases map to TRBD1. V was pared by 5 bases and J by 0 bases, with 9 bases of the junction left unmatched. The CDR3 is 16 amino acids. Germline loops: CDR1 SGHNT, CDR2 YENEEA. In DNA, the CDR3 is TGTGCCAGCAGCGTTCCCACAGGGGCTTCTAACTATGGCTACACCTTC. Translated: CASSVPTGASNYGYTF.

This clone was seen more than once but under ten times. Other DNA sequences in this sample translate to the same CDR3. V usage is TRBV28 and J usage is TRBJ1-1, with D possibly TRBD1 on 6 matching bases. The CDR3 contains 12 residues. Germline V gene sequence: CDR1 MDHEN, CDR2 SYDVKM. CDR3 DNA sequence: TGTGCGTCGAGGGGGGGCGTCACTGAAGCTTTCTTT. Protein product: CASRGGVTEAFF. Based on the CDR3 plus reference TRBV28 and TRBJ1-1, the full variable domain is DVKVTQSSRYLVKRTGEKVFLECVQDMDHENMFWYRQDPGLGLRLIYFSYDVKMKEKGDIPEGYSVSREKKERFSLILESASTNQTSMYLCASRGGVTEAFFGQGTRLTVV.

This clone was picked up one time. The V and J genes are TRBV7-2 and TRBJ1-1, with D maybe TRBD1 (5 bases). The length of the CDR3 is 14 residues. Germline CDR1 SGHTA, CDR2 FQGNSA. Between the trimmed V and J ends, which lost 0 bases and 2 bases, there was a span of 7 bases. Here the CDR3 reads CASSLARENTEAFF. Here the CDR3 DNA reads TGTGCCAGCAGCTTAGCCAGGGAAAACACTGAAGCTTTCTTT.

In this sample, this clone turned up once. The chain couples TRBV14 to TRBJ2-3; D unclear. This CDR3 is 14 amino acids long. CDR1 and CDR2 from the germline V gene are SGHDN and FVKESK. V lost 4 bases and J 10 bases, leaving 18 bases between the germline ends. In nucleotides, the CDR3 is TGTGCCAGCAGCCTTCAGACACCTCCCGCACCGCAGTATTTT. As protein: CASSLQTPPAPQYF.

The rearrangement links TRBV6-1 to TRBJ2-6, with a weak D call TRBD1 (6 bases). This CDR3 spans 18 amino acids. Germline assignment: CDR1 MNHNS and CDR2 SASEGT. V dropped 3 bases and J dropped 0 bases, with 15 bases sitting between them. CDR3 DNA: TGTGCCAGCAGTGAGATGGGGACAACAAGCTCTGGGGCCAACGTCCTGACTTTC. The encoded protein is CASSEMGTTSSGANVLTF.

The J gene is TRBJ2-2, the V gene TRBV7-3, with no clear D. Germline V lookup: CDR1 SGHTA, CDR2 FQGTGA. V was clipped by 3 bases and J by 3 bases, with 8 bases between them. The length of the CDR3 is 14 residues. The CDR3 DNA sequence: TGTGCCAGCAGCTTGATGCCCCACACCGGGGAGCTGTTTTTT. Protein product: CASSLMPHTGELFF.

The V and J genes are TRBV16 and TRBJ1-2, with D uncertain. The CDR3 runs to 13 residues. Germline CDR1 KGHSY, CDR2 FQNENV. V dropped 2 bases and J dropped 2 bases, with 6 bases sitting between them. CDR3 amino acids: CASSQDENYGYTF. CDR3 coding DNA: TGTGCCAGCAGCCAAGACGAAAACTATGGCTACACCTTC.

This chain connects TRBV6-1 to TRBJ2-7; D is uncertain. The germline V gene encodes CDR1 MNHNS and CDR2 SASEGT. CDR3 length: 11 residues. The germline V and J ends were trimmed by 3 bases and 4 bases, with 4 bases remaining between them. CDR3 protein: CASSEGYEQYV. CDR3 coding DNA: TGTGCCAGCAGTGAGGGATACGAGCAGTACGTC.

This clone was picked up a small number of times. The V gene is TRBV5-6, the J gene TRBJ2-4, with TRBD2 identical over 7 bases. V lost 5 bases, J lost 1 base, and 6 bases stayed unmatched. CDR1 and CDR2 from the germline V gene are SGHDT and YYEEEE. This CDR3 is 15 amino acids long. The DNA of the CDR3 is TGTGCCAGCAGTTCAAGCGGGGAGGCCAAAAACATTCAGTACTTC. Translated: CASSSSGEAKNIQYF.

The gene calls are TRBV15 and TRBJ1-3, with 8 bases matching TRBD1. The CDR3 runs to 13 residues. After removal of 5 bases from V and 4 bases from J, the junction contained 1 base not matched to a gene. Germline V gives CDR1 LNHNV, CDR2 YYDKDF (reference sequence). CDR3 loop: CATSSGGGNTIYF. CDR3 DNA sequence: TGTGCCACCAGCTCAGGGGGCGGAAACACCATATATTTT.

This chain uses TRBV25-1 with TRBJ2-2; maybe TRBD1 (6 bases). This CDR3 comprises 17 residues. Germline-derived CDR1 and CDR2 are MGHDK and SYGVNS. V was pared by 1 base and J by 1 base, with 13 bases between. The CDR3 loop is CASSESRDTLNTGELFF. Here the CDR3 DNA reads TGTGCCAGCAGTGAATCCCGGGACACCTTGAACACCGGGGAGCTGTTTTTT.

The gene calls are TRBV27 and TRBJ1-4, with 9 bases that match TRBD1. The trim removed 6 bases at V and 8 bases at J, leaving 4 bases unmatched. Germline V lookup: CDR1 MNHEY, CDR2 SMNVEV (reference sequence). This CDR3 is 13 amino acids long. CDR3 DNA: TGTGCCAGCAGGCCTGGGACAGGGGAAAAACTGTTTTTT. It specifies CASRPGTGEKLFF.

The chain joins TRBV27 to TRBJ2-2; D uncertain. The CDR3 has 16 residues. Germline V gives CDR1 MNHEY, CDR2 SMNVEV (reference sequence). Deletions cut 2 bases from V and 3 bases from J, with 13 bases between. The CDR3 loop reads CASSLETSDYTGELFF. In nucleotides, the CDR3 is TGTGCCAGCAGTTTAGAGACCTCAGATTACACCGGGGAGCTGTTTTTT.

This chain uses TRBV19 with TRBJ1-2; TRBD1 matches at 7 bases. V was clipped by 3 bases and J by 0 bases; unmatched bases: 4. The CDR3 totals 15 residues. Germline V CDR1 and CDR2: LNHDA, SQIVND (reference sequence). The CDR3 nucleotides are TGTGCCAGTAGTATCGAACAGGGGACTAACTATGGCTACACCTTC. Residues: CASSIEQGTNYGYTF.

The rearrangement uses TRBV9 and TRBJ2-1, with 8 bases lining up with TRBD2. CDR3 length: 14 amino acids. Germline values: CDR1 SGDLS, CDR2 YYNGEE. V dropped 6 bases and J dropped 9; count of bases not matched to a gene: 11. The CDR3 bases are TGTGCCAGCACAGCGGGGGTGAATCTGGGTGAGCAGTTCTTC. Encoded protein: CASTAGVNLGEQFF.

This chain connects TRBV19 to TRBJ2-5, with no clear D. The ends were cut back, 1 base at V and 2 bases at J, with 8 bases in the middle. CDR3 length: 14 amino acids. From germline, CDR1 is LNHDA and CDR2 SQIVND (reference sequence). The CDR3 DNA follows: TGTGCCAGTAGTATAGGCCCGCTGCAAGAGACCCAGTACTTC. It codes for CASSIGPLQETQYF. Supplemented by reference TRBV19 and TRBJ2-5, the full variable domain reads DGGITQSPKYLFRKEGQNVTLSCEQNLNHDAMYWYRQDPGQGLRLIYYSQIVNDFQKGDIAEGYSVSREKKESFPLTVTSAQKNPTAFYLCASSIGPLQETQYFGPGTRLLVL.

CDR3 loop: CASSSKPSNDLQETQYF. DNA of the CDR3: TGTGCCAGCAGCTCTAAGCCTAGCAACGACCTCCAAGAGACCCAGTACTTC. The chain recombines TRBV11-3 with TRBJ2-5, with D tentatively TRBD2 (5 bases). The CDR3 is made up of 17 amino acids. The ends were cut back, 4 bases at V and 1 base at J, with 19 bases in the middle. In germline, CDR1 is SGHNT, CDR2 YENEEA.

The genes are TRBV15 and TRBJ1-2; no definite D call. The V end was cut by 3 bases, the J end by 4 bases, with 12 bases between. Germline V gene lookup returns CDR1 LNHNV and CDR2 YYDKDF (reference sequence). The CDR3 loop spans 14 amino acids. DNA for the CDR3: TGTGCCACCAGCAGGGGTGATTGGGCCTATGGCTACACCTTC. It codes for CATSRGDWAYGYTF.

The chain combines TRBV5-1 with TRBJ2-5; D assignment may be TRBD1 or TRBD2 (5 bases each). V lost 3 bases and J 3 bases, leaving 21 bases between the germline ends. CDR1 SGHRS and CDR2 YFSETQ come from the germline V gene. CDR3 length equals 17 residues. The CDR3: CASSSPGPQLGEETQYF. The DNA of the CDR3 is TGCGCCAGCAGCTCCCCGGGACCCCAACTGGGGGAAGAGACCCAGTACTTC. The whole variable domain, remainder taken from reference TRBV5-1 and TRBJ2-5, is KAGVTQTPRYLIKTRGQQVTLSCSPISGHRSVSWYQQTPGQGLQFLFEYFSETQRNKGNFPGRFSGRQFSNSRSEMNVSTLELGDSALYLCASSSPGPQLGEETQYFGPGTRLLVL.

This rearrangement joins TRBV5-1 to TRBJ1-5, with D perhaps TRBD1 (5 bases). Trimming removed 2 bases from V and 7 bases from J, with 10 bases in between. Germline assignment: CDR1 SGHRS and CDR2 YFSETQ. This CDR3 region has 13 residues. The CDR3 region is CASSFTQGQPQHF. The CDR3 DNA reads TGCGCCAGCAGCTTTACCCAGGGACAGCCCCAGCATTTT.